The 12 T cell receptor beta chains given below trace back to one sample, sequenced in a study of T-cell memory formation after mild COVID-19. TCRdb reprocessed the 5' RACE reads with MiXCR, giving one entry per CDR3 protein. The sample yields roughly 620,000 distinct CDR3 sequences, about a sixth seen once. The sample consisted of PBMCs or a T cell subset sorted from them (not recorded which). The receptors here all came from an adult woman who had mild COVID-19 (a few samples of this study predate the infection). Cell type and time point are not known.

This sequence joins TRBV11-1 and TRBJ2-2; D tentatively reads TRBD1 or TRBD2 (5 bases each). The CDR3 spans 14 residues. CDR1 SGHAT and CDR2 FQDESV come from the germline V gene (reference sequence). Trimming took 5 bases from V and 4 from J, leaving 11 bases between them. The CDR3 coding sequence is TGTGCCAGCAGCAAGCGGACACTCACCGGGGAGCTGTTTTTT. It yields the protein CASSKRTLTGELFF. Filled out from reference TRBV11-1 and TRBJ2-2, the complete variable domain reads EAEVAQSPRYKITEKSQAVAFWCDPISGHATLYWYRQILGQGPELLVQFQDESVVDDSQLPKDRFSAERLKGVDSTLKIQPAELGDSAMYLCASSKRTLTGELFFGEGSRLTVL.

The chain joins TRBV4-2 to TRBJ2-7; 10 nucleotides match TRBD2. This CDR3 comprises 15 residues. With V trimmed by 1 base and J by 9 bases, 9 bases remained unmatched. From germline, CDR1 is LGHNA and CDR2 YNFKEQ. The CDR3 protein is CASSQVETSGIRQYF. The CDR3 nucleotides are TGTGCCAGCAGCCAAGTAGAAACTAGCGGGATCCGGCAGTACTTC.

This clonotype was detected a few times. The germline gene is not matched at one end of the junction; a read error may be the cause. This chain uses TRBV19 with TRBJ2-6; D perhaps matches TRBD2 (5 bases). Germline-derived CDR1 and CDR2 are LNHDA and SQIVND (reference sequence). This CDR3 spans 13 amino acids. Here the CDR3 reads CAGSAAGANVLTF. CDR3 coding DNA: TGTGCCGGTAGCGCCGCTGGGGCCAACGTCCTGACTTTC.

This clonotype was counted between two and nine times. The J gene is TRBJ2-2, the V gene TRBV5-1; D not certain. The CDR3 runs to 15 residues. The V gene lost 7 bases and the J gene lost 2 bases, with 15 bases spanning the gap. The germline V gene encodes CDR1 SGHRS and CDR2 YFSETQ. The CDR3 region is CASRLGHRNTGELFF. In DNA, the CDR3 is TGCGCCAGCCGCCTCGGGCACCGAAACACCGGGGAGCTGTTTTTT.

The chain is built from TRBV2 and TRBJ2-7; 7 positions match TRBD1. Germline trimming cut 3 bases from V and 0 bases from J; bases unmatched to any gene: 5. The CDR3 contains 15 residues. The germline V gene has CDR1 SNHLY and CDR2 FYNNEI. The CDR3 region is CASSELQGRSYEQYF. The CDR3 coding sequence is TGTGCCAGCAGTGAGTTACAGGGGCGCTCCTACGAGCAGTACTTC.

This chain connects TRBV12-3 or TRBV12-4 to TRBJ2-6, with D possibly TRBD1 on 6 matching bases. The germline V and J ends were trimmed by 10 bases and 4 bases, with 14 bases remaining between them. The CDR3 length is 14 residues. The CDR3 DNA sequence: TGTGCCACGTCCAGGGGAGACGGGGCCAACGTCCTGACTTTC. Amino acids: CATSRGDGANVLTF.

The CDR3 region has the DNA TGTGCCAGCAGCTTGAGCGGTCTTGGGGTCTACGAGCAGTACTTC. It translates to CASSLSGLGVYEQYF. The chain combines TRBV7-2 with TRBJ2-7; TRBD2 might be the D (5 bases). CDR1 and CDR2 (germline): SGHTA, FQGNSA. The V end was cut by 3 bases, the J end by 3 bases, with 15 bases between. The CDR3 sequence is 15 residues long. Full variable domain (rest looked up from reference TRBV7-2 and TRBJ2-7): GAGVSQSPSNKVTEKGKDVELRCDPISGHTALYWYRQSLGQGLEFLIYFQGNSAPDKSGLPSDRFSAERTGGSVSTLTIQRTQQEDSAVYLCASSLSGLGVYEQYFGPGTRLTVT.

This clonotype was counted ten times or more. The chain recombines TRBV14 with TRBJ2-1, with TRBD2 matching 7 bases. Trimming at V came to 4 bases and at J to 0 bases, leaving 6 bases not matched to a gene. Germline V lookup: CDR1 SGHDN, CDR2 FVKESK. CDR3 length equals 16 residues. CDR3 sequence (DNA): TGTGCCAGCAGCCCCCTGGGCGGGAGCTCCTACAATGAGCAGTTCTTC. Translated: CASSPLGGSSYNEQFF.

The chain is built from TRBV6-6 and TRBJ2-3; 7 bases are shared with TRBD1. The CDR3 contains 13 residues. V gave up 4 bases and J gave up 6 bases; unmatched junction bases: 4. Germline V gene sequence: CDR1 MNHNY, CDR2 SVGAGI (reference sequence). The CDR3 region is CASSFNRGDTQYF. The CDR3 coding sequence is TGTGCCAGCAGTTTTAACAGGGGCGATACGCAGTATTTT.

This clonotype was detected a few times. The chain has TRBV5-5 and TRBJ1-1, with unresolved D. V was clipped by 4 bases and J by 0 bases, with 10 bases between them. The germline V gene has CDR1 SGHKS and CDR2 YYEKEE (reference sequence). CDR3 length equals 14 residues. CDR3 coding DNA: TGTGCCAGCAGCCCAACAAGTTTGAACACTGAAGCTTTCTTT. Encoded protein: CASSPTSLNTEAFF. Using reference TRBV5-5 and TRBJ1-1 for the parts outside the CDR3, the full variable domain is DAGVTQSPTHLIKTRGQQVTLRCSPISGHKSVSWYQQVLGQGPQFIFQYYEKEERGRGNFPDRFSARQFPNYSSELNVNALLLGDSALYLCASSPTSLNTEAFFGQGTRLTVV.

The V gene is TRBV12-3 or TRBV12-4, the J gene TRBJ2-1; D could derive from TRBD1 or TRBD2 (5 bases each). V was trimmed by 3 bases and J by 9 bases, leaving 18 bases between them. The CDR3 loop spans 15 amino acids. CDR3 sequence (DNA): TGTGCCAGCAGTTTGAGGCTAGCCAGGGTGGGTGAGCAGTTCTTC. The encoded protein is CASSLRLARVGEQFF.

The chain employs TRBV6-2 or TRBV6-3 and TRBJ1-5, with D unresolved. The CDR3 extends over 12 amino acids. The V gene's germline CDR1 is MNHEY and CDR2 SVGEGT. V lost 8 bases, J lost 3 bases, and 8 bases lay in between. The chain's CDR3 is CASGVSNQPQHF. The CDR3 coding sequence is TGTGCCAGCGGAGTATCCAATCAGCCCCAGCATTTT.